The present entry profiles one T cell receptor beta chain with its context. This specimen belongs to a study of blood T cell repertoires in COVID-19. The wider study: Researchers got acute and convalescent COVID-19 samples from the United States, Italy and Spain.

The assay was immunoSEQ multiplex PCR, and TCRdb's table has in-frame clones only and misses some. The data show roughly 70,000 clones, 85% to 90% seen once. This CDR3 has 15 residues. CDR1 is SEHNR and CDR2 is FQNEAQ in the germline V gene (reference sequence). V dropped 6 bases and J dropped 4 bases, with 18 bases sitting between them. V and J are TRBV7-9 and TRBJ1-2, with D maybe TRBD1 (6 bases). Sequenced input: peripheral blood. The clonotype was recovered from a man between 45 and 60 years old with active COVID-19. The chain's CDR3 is CASRSYQDSAYGYTF. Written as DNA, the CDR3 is TGTGCCAGCAGGAGCTACCAGGACAGTGCCTATGGCTACACCTTC.